The 5 T cell receptor beta chains reported below all come from one sample, sequenced in a study of blood T cells in healthy people across ages. Next came a second PCR, run for about 6 to 12 cycles, which used a sample-barcoded 5' primer along with a J-beta primer mix. TCRdb reanalysed the 5' RACE reads using MiXCR and keeps one entry per CDR3 protein. The sample shows roughly 1,700,000 distinct CDR3 sequences, roughly 27% of them seen only once. The sequenced sample was blood. The receptors stem from a woman aged 25 to 39 in good health.

This clonotype came up many times. V gene TRBV5-1 combines with J gene TRBJ2-1, with TRBD2 matching 8 bases. Germline V gives CDR1 SGHRS, CDR2 YFSETQ. This CDR3 is built from 16 residues. J gave up 0 bases and V 4 bases, and 6 bases lay outside the gene matches. The CDR3 DNA reads TGCGCCAGCAGCCCGGACGCGGGGGGCTCCTACAATGAGCAGTTCTTC. Its translation: CASSPDAGGSYNEQFF.

The V and J genes are TRBV11-2 and TRBJ2-7; 10 nucleotides align to TRBD2. Germline CDR1 and CDR2: SGHAT and FQNNGV. This CDR3 is 16 amino acids long. Germline trimming cut 5 bases from V and 3 bases from J; bases unmatched to any gene: 10. Written as DNA, the CDR3 is TGTGCCAGCAGCCGTAATAGCGGGGGGCTTGTCTACGAGCAGTACTTC. The encoded protein is CASSRNSGGLVYEQYF.

The CDR3 DNA sequence: TGTGCCAGCAGCGAACTTACCTCCAACTATGGCTACACCTTC. Translated, it gives CASSELTSNYGYTF. V gene TRBV7-9 combines with J gene TRBJ1-2; D is uncertain. Trimming shortened V by 5 bases and J by 2 bases, and 12 bases separated the two germline ends. Germline V CDR1 and CDR2: SEHNR, FQNEAQ (reference sequence). The CDR3 spans 14 residues.

This clonotype was seen more than once but under ten times. Being one base from a much bigger clone, this may be a read error. The rearrangement joins TRBV9 to TRBJ2-3; D ambiguous. The CDR3 covers 12 residues. The V gene's germline CDR1 is SGDLS and CDR2 YYNGEE. The CDR3 loop is CASSAYVDTQDF. The CDR3 DNA follows: TGTGCCAGCAGCGCCTACGTGGATACGCAGGATTTT. Filled out from reference TRBV9 and TRBJ2-3, the complete variable domain reads DSGVTQTPKHLITATGQRVTLRCSPRSGDLSVYWYQQSLDQGLQFLIQYYNGEERAKGNILERFSAQQFPDLHSELNLSSLELGDSALYFCASSAYVDTQDFGPGTRLTVL.

The V gene is TRBV5-6, the J gene TRBJ1-2; no clear D. V lost 0 bases to trimming and J lost 8 bases, with 8 bases between them. In germline, CDR1 is SGHDT, CDR2 YYEEEE. This CDR3 region has 12 residues. The CDR3 sequence is CASSLVSQGYTF. The CDR3 DNA reads as TGTGCCAGCAGCTTGGTTAGTCAGGGCTACACCTTC.